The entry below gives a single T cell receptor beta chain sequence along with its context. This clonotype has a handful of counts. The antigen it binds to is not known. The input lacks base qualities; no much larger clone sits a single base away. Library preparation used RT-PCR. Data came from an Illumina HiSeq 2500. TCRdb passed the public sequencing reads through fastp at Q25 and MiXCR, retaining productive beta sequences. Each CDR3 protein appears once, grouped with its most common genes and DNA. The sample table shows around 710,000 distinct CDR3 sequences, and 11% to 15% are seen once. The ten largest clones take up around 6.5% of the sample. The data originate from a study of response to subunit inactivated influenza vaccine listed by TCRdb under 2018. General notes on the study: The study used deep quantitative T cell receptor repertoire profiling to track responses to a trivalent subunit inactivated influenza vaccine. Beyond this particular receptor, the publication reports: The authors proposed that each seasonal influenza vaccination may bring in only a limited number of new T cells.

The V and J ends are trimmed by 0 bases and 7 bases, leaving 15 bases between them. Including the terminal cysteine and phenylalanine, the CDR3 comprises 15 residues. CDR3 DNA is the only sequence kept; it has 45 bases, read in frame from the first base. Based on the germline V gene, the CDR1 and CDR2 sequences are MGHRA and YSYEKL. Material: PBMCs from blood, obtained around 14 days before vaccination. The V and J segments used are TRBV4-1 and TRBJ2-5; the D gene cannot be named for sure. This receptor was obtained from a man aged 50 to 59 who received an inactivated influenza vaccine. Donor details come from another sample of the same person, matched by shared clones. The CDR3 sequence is CASSQEGTATGTQYF. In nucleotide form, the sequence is TGCGCCAGCAGCCAAGAGGGCACCGCAACCGGGACCCAGTACTTC.